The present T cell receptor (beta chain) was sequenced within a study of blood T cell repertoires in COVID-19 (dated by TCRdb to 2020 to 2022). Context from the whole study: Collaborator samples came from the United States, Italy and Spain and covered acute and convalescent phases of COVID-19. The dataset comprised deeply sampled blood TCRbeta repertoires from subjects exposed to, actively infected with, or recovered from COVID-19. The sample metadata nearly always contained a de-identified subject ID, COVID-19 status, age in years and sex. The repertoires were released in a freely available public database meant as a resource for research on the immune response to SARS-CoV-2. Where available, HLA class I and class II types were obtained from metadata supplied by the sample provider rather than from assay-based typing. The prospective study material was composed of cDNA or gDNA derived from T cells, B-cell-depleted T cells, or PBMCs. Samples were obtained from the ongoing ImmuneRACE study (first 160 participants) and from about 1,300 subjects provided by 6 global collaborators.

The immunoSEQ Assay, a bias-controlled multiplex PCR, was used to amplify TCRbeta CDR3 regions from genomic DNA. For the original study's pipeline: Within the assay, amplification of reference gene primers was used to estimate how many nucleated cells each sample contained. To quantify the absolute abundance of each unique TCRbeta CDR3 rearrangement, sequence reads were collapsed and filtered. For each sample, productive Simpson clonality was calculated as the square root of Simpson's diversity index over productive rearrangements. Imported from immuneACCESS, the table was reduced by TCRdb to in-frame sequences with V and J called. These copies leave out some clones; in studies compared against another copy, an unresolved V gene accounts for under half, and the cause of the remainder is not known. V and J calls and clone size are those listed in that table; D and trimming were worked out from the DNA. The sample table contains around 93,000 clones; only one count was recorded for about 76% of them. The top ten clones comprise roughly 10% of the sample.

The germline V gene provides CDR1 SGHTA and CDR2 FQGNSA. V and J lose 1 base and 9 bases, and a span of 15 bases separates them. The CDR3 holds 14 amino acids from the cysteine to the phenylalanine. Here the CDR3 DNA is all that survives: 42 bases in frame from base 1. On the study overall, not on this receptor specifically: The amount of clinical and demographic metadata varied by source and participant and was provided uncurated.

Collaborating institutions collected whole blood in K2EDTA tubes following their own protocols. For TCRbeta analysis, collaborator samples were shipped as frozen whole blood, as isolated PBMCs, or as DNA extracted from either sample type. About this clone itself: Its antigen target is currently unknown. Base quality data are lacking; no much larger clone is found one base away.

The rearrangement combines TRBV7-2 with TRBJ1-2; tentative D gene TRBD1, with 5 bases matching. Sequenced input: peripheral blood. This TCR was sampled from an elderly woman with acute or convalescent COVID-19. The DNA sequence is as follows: TGTGCCAGCAGCTTAGAGGGGTCTAGGCTTAGCTACACCTTC. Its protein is CASSLEGSRLSYTF.